The clone carrying this TCR beta chain was seen more than once but under ten times. Its cognate antigen is unknown. The source of the sample is a study of cytomegalovirus exposure and HLA in healthy donors. The overall study: Earlier findings included roughly 100 million unique TCR beta sequences obtained from around 180 million T cells. Whole-study findings and limits: A later analysis linked a missense variant in DCLRE1C to the trimming of TCR beta V and J genes. No immune exposure information besides CMV serostatus was available.

Germline CDR1 ENHRY, CDR2 SYGVKD. This CDR3 has 13 amino acids. Trimming removed 11 bases from V and 0 bases from J, with 13 bases in between. These donors, healthy bone marrow donors, were studied. PCR employed 60 Vbeta and 13 Jbeta primers. The protocol was immunoSEQ multiplex PCR, while the TCRdb copy is restricted to in-frame clones and leaves out a portion. The data contain about 150,000 clones, 76% of them seen just once; the ten biggest clones take up 1.5% to 2%. The receptor was isolated from a man in his forties in good health and CMV-seronegative. Sequenced input: PBMCs. The J gene is TRBJ1-1, the V gene TRBV10-3; D perhaps matches TRBD1 (5 bases). Here the CDR3 reads CAVSTTVNTEAFF. CDR3 coding DNA: TGTGCCGTCTCGACGACAGTGAACACTGAAGCTTTCTTT.